Described below is a single T cell receptor beta chain sequence and its context. Its antigen remains undetermined. Per-nucleotide qualities are absent, and no much larger clonotype sits a single base away. The sample belongs to a study of blood T cell repertoires in COVID-19 (dated by TCRdb to the early 2020s). About the full investigation: Collaborator samples came from the United States, Italy and Spain and covered acute and convalescent phases of COVID-19. The repertoires were released in a freely available public database intended as a resource for research on the immune response to SARS-CoV-2. The material from the prospective study consisted of cDNA or gDNA derived from T cells, B-cell-depleted T cells, or PBMCs. The dataset comprised deeply sampled blood TCRbeta repertoires from subjects exposed to, actively infected with, or recovered from COVID-19. Where available, HLA class I and class II types were taken from metadata supplied by the sample provider and were not determined by assay-based typing. The samples were drawn from the first 160 participants of the ongoing ImmuneRACE study and from 950 to 1,500 subjects provided by 6 global collaborators. The sample metadata nearly always contained a de-identified subject ID, COVID-19 status, age in years and sex. The investigation overall reported the following: Clinical and demographic metadata were provided uncurated, with the amount varying by source and participant.

Trimming takes 4 bases off V and 6 bases off J; junction bases not matched to a gene: 18. The germline V gene encodes CDR1 MNHEY and CDR2 SMNVEV (reference sequence). The CDR3 spans 18 residues, from the cysteine through the phenylalanine. The only DNA kept is the CDR3, 54 bases in frame from the first base. Another Seattle source contributed samples from volunteer blood donors who had recovered from COVID-19. Whole blood was collected in K2EDTA tubes by collaborating institutions according to the institutions' own protocols. For TCRbeta analysis, collaborators shipped samples in one of three forms: frozen whole blood, isolated PBMCs, or DNA extracted from either of those sample types. TCRbeta CDR3 regions were amplified from genomic DNA using the immunoSEQ Assay, a bias-controlled multiplex PCR. On the authors' methods: The number of nucleated cells in each sample was estimated from the amplification of reference gene primers within the assay. Sequence reads were collapsed and filtered to measure the absolute abundance of every unique TCRbeta CDR3 rearrangement. For each sample, productive Simpson clonality was calculated as the square root of Simpson's diversity index across productive rearrangements. This is the immuneACCESS table as TCRdb keeps it, with only in-frame sequences that have V and J called. A part of the clones is gone; compared with another copy, unresolved V genes explain less than half, and the rest is unexplained. The D gene and trimming were derived from the DNA, and the V and J assignments and clone size from that table. The sample profile shows 200,000 to 250,000 clones; about 85% of them were found once. The ten most abundant clones make up 9.5% to 15% of the sample.

The material sequenced was peripheral blood. The origin of this receptor is a woman between 18 and 29 years old who had recovered from COVID-19. Rearrangement joined TRBV27 to TRBJ1-2; a stretch of 9 junction bases matches TRBD1. The DNA reads TGTGCCAGCAGTTCAAACTCCGGGACAGGGCCCTTAAAGGATGGCTACACCTTC. Its protein product is CASSSNSGTGPLKDGYTF.